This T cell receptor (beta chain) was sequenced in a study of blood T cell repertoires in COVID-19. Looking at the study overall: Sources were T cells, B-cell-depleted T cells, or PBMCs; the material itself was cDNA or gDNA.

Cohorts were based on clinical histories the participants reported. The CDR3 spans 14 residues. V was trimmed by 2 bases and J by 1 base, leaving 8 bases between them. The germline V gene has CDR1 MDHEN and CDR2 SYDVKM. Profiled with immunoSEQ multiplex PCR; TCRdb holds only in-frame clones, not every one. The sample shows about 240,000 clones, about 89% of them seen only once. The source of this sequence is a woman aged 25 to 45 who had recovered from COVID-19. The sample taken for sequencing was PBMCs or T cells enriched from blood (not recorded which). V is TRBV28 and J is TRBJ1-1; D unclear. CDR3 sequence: CASSLTEGNTEAFF. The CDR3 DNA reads TGTGCCAGCAGTTTAACGGAGGGGAACACTGAAGCTTTCTTT.